This TCR beta chain was sequenced in a study of cytomegalovirus exposure and HLA in healthy donors. 13 Jbeta primers and 60 Vbeta primers were used for the PCR. Here immunoSEQ multiplex PCR was the method, and the copy in TCRdb shows in-frame clones only, minus some. The sample has about 160,000 clones; 68% are singletons. V was cut by 0 bases and J by 2 bases, with 9 bases left in between. This CDR3 is 15 amino acids long. Germline CDR1 LGHNA, CDR2 YSLEER. The chain uses TRBV4-3 and TRBJ2-3, with D tentatively TRBD2 (5 bases). Sequencing was carried out using PBMCs. This receptor was obtained from a woman in her thirties or forties in good health and CMV-seropositive. The CDR3 loop reads CASSQESADTDTQYF. The CDR3 DNA sequence: TGCGCCAGCAGCCAAGAATCAGCGGACACAGATACGCAGTATTTT.